This T cell receptor (beta chain) originates from a study of T cells in Graves' hyperthyroidism and ophthalmopathy. Study-level findings and limits: Most thyroid clonotypes expanded above 0.001 appeared in blood too. Classification by a 13 V-J model distinguished ophthalmopathy from stable hyperthyroidism.

Authors of the study amplified TCR beta CDR3 regions from RNA transcripts. When the TCR CDR3 underwent first-round RT-PCR, the HTBI primer set was used. MiXCR, applied by TCRdb to the multiplex PCR reads, yields one record per CDR3 protein. Among fewer than 450,000 distinct CDR3 sequences listed, about 18% were seen once. A word on this clonotype: Its antigen is not known.

Participants, patients aged 18 to 65, had newly diagnosed hyperthyroidism with a duration under 2 months. When hyperthyroidism was first diagnosed, the blood sample was taken, preceding any ophthalmopathy symptoms. This clonotype was sampled from a woman aged 25 to 39 with Graves' hyperthyroidism that later progressed to Graves' ophthalmopathy. Input material: blood.

CDR3 amino acids: CASSAGEPLFNIQYF. DNA of the CDR3: TGTGCCAGCAGCGCGGGAGAACCCCTCTTTAACATTCAGTACTTC. The chain joins TRBV6-1 to TRBJ2-4, with 7 bases lining up with TRBD2. V dropped 6 bases and J dropped 7; count of bases not matched to a gene: 12. The CDR3 length is 15 residues. Germline CDR1 is MNHNS and CDR2 is SASEGT.